Here is one TCR beta chain with its context. Here immunoSEQ multiplex PCR was the method, and the copy in TCRdb shows in-frame clones only, minus some. The table has approximately 50,000 clones, 85% to 90% seen once. This record comes from a study of memory CD8 T cells in hepatitis C reinfection. CDR3 length: 15 amino acids. V lost 11 bases and J lost 4; bases outside the gene matches: 9. CDR1 and CDR2 (germline): MGHDK, SYGVNS. Time point given: pre-reinfection, 55 to 20 weeks before reinfection detection. The sorted cells went straight to TCR sequencing with no prior in vitro expansion. The TCR originated in a man between 18 and 29 years old with hepatitis C virus infection. This sequence joins TRBV25-1 and TRBJ2-2, with 11 positions matching TRBD1. Input material: naive CD8+ T cells sorted from blood. The CDR3 sequence is CAVKSGTGGTGELFF. In DNA, the CDR3 is TGTGCCGTAAAAAGCGGGACAGGGGGCACCGGGGAGCTGTTTTTT.